Below, 18 T cell receptor beta chains from the same sample are listed, as sequenced in a study of molecular identifiers for immune sequencing clone quantification. From the PCR reads, TCRdb called clonotypes with MiXCR, one entry per CDR3 protein. Of under 600,000 distinct CDR3 sequences in the sample, roughly 25% are singletons; the top ten hold under 0.85%. The sequenced sample consisted of naive CD8+ T cells from blood, with Jurkat cell RNA spiked in. Subset reported: FACS-sorted CD8+CD4-CCR7+CD45RA+ naive T cells. The source of these receptors is a human donor in good health. Some libraries in this study had Jurkat cell RNA spiked in.

The sample holds a few counts of this clonotype. This CDR3 is missing its conserved last phenylalanine or tryptophan, likely due to a read error. DNA of the CDR3: TGCAGCGTTAGAAACAAGACAGAGCTCGAGCAGTACTCC. This codes for CSVRNKTELEQYS. The V and J genes are TRBV29-1 and TRBJ2-7; TRBD1 is a possible D gene (5 bases). V was pared by 5 bases and J by 6 bases, with 17 bases between. Germline CDR1 reads SQVTM; CDR2 reads ANQGSEA. The CDR3 spans 13 residues.

The chain has TRBV3-1 and TRBJ1-1; perhaps TRBD1 as D (6 bases). The length of the CDR3 is 15 residues. Germline assignment: CDR1 LGHDT and CDR2 YNNKEL (reference sequence). V was clipped by 3 bases and J by 0 bases, with 11 bases between them. CDR3 loop: CASSHFGGLNTEAFF. In nucleotides, the CDR3 is TGTGCCAGCAGCCATTTTGGGGGCTTGAACACTGAAGCTTTCTTT.

Comment on this clonotype: The junction and the germline gene differ at one end; a read error may be behind it. The rearrangement uses TRBV4-2 and TRBJ1-2; D remains unclear. The CDR3 has 16 residues. Germline V gene lookup returns CDR1 LGHNA and CDR2 YNFKEQ. The CDR3 spells CASGQLSWNPNYGYTF. For the CDR3, the DNA is TGTGCCAGCGGCCAACTCAGCTGGAACCCTAACTATGGATACACCTTC.

There are many counts of this clonotype. CDR3 nucleotide sequence: TGTGCCAGCAGCCACATCCAGCGGGAGTTTGTAGATACGCAGTATTTT. It translates to CASSHIQREFVDTQYF. V is TRBV7-9 and J is TRBJ2-3; 8 bases map to TRBD2. The ends lost 5 bases at V and 5 bases at J; junction bases unmatched: 12. Germline V lookup: CDR1 SEHNR, CDR2 FQNEAQ (reference sequence). This CDR3 spans 16 amino acids.

Of note for this clonotype: A much bigger clone sits one base away, suggesting this may be a read error. The rearrangement uses TRBV19 and TRBJ2-3; TRBD2 agrees at 9 bases. The germline V gene has CDR1 LNHDA and CDR2 SQIVND (reference sequence). The CDR3 length is 15 residues. The CDR3, as DNA: TGTGCCAGTACCACGACTAGCGGAAGCACAGATGCGCAGTATTTT. Translation: CASTTTSGSTDAQYF.

In this sample, this clonotype turned up a few times. This chain connects TRBV7-9 to TRBJ2-2, with TRBD2 matching over 9 bases. With V trimmed by 5 bases and J by 6 bases, 4 bases remained unmatched. CDR1 is SEHNR, CDR2 FQNEAQ, per germline (reference sequence). The length of the CDR3 is 14 residues. The CDR3 spells CASSKGTSSGELFF. The CDR3, as DNA: TGTGCCAGCAGCAAAGGGACTAGCTCCGGGGAGCTGTTTTTT.

The chain couples TRBV7-2 to TRBJ2-3; D remains ambiguous. The CDR3 has 16 residues. V lost 1 base to trimming and J lost 0 bases, with 11 bases between them. The germline V gene encodes CDR1 SGHTA and CDR2 FQGNSA. In nucleotides, the CDR3 is TGTGCCAGCAGCTTAGGTCTGGTCACTAGCACAGATACGCAGTATTTT. Translating it yields CASSLGLVTSTDTQYF. The full variable domain, completed using reference TRBV7-2 and TRBJ2-3, is GAGVSQSPSNKVTEKGKDVELRCDPISGHTALYWYRQSLGQGLEFLIYFQGNSAPDKSGLPSDRFSAERTGGSVSTLTIQRTQQEDSAVYLCASSLGLVTSTDTQYFGPGTRLTVL.

This clonotype was counted at least ten times. This chain links TRBV6-2 or TRBV6-3 with TRBJ1-5; no clear D. The V end lost 6 bases, the J end lost 5 bases, and 11 bases lay between the germline ends. CDR1 and CDR2 from the germline V gene are MNHEY and SVGEGT. CDR3 length equals 13 residues. Here the CDR3 reads CASRPLTHQPQHF. The CDR3 region has the DNA TGTGCCAGCAGACCCCTGACTCATCAGCCCCAGCATTTT.

This clonotype occurred many times. The chain has TRBV19 and TRBJ1-1; possibly TRBD1 for D (5 bases). CDR1 is LNHDA and CDR2 is SQIVND in the germline V gene (reference sequence). With 0 bases removed from V and 1 base from J, the gap between germline ends came to 12 bases. The length of the CDR3 is 16 residues. The CDR3 DNA sequence: TGTGCCAGTAGTATAGACCCAGGAGGGGCGAACACTGAAGCTTTCTTT. Its translation: CASSIDPGGANTEAFF.

The chain has TRBV12-3 or TRBV12-4 and TRBJ2-7; 8 bases are shared with TRBD2. J gave up 4 bases and V 4 bases, and 6 bases lay outside the gene matches. The CDR3 sequence is 14 residues long. DNA of the CDR3: TGTGCCAGCAGTTGGGGGGCTAGCGGGTACGAGCAGTACTTC. This translates into CASSWGASGYEQYF.

This clonotype has only a few counts. The genes are TRBV7-9 and TRBJ2-3; D might be TRBD1 or TRBD2, each matching 5 bases. Trimming took off 5 bases at V and 14 bases at J, with 20 bases between the two ends. Germline V gene sequence: CDR1 SEHNR, CDR2 FQNEAQ (reference sequence). CDR3 length: 13 amino acids. CDR3 region: CASSPPFRDRGYF. The CDR3 nucleotides are TGTGCCAGCAGCCCCCCTTTCCGGGACCGGGGGTATTTT.

This clonotype was seen only once. The V gene is TRBV27, the J gene TRBJ2-2; D not resolved. The CDR3 extends over 13 amino acids. The ends were cut back, 3 bases at V and 6 bases at J, with 8 bases in the middle. Germline V gene sequence: CDR1 MNHEY, CDR2 SMNVEV (reference sequence). CDR3 DNA: TGTGCCAGCAGTTTTCAGGAACCCGGGGAGCTGTTTTTT. Amino acid sequence: CASSFQEPGELFF.

This clonotype showed up just a few times. The V gene is TRBV27, the J gene TRBJ1-5; 10 bases are shared with TRBD1. J gave up 5 bases and V 1 base, and 5 bases lay outside the gene matches. Germline V CDR1 and CDR2: MNHEY, SMNVEV (reference sequence). The CDR3 has 16 residues. The CDR3 spells CASSLWGQGSDQPQHF. The CDR3 nucleotides read TGTGCCAGCAGTTTATGGGGACAGGGGTCCGATCAGCCCCAGCATTTT.

This clonotype was counted only a few times. The chain has TRBV5-1 and TRBJ2-1; tentatively, D is TRBD2 (6 bases). Germline V CDR1 and CDR2: SGHRS, YFSETQ. V lost 5 bases to trimming and J lost 5 bases, with 14 bases between them. The CDR3 loop spans 14 amino acids. The CDR3 region is CASRGTGGHNEQFF. The CDR3 DNA follows: TGCGCCAGCAGGGGGACTGGGGGTCACAATGAGCAGTTCTTC.

There are a few counts of this clonotype. J is TRBJ2-1 and V is TRBV11-3; no definite D call. CDR3 length: 13 residues. Trimming removed 0 bases from V and 6 bases from J, with 6 bases in between. Germline V gene sequence: CDR1 SGHNT, CDR2 YENEEA. CDR3 amino acids: CASSLDVTNEQFF. CDR3 nucleotides: TGTGCCAGCAGCTTAGATGTGACCAATGAGCAGTTCTTC.

The rearrangement uses TRBV29-1 and TRBJ2-1; TRBD1 aligns across 9 bases. CDR3 size: 14 residues. After removal of 6 bases from V and 4 bases from J, the junction contained 7 bases not matched to a gene. Germline lookup yields CDR1 SQVTM and CDR2 ANQGSEA. The CDR3 loop reads CSVYGTGMYNEQFF. DNA of the CDR3: TGCAGCGTATACGGGACAGGGATGTACAATGAGCAGTTCTTC.

This clonotype was picked up many times. The rearrangement links TRBV7-6 to TRBJ2-7; 7 nucleotides line up with TRBD2. The germline V gene has CDR1 SGHVS and CDR2 FNYEAQ. This CDR3 has 16 residues. After removal of 5 bases from V and 4 bases from J, the junction contained 14 bases not matched to a gene. CDR3 sequence: CASSPFAGALGYEQYF. As DNA, the CDR3 is TGTGCCAGCAGCCCCTTCGCGGGAGCCTTAGGGTACGAGCAGTACTTC.

This clonotype showed up just once. This chain joins TRBV7-9 and TRBJ2-3; D remains ambiguous. Trimming left V 5 bases short and J 10 bases short, with 13 bases between. This CDR3 contains 12 residues. The germline V gene has CDR1 SEHNR and CDR2 FQNEAQ (reference sequence). CDR3 nucleotides: TGTGCCAGCAGCAGACTCCCAGCTCCGCAGTATTTT. Protein: CASSRLPAPQYF.